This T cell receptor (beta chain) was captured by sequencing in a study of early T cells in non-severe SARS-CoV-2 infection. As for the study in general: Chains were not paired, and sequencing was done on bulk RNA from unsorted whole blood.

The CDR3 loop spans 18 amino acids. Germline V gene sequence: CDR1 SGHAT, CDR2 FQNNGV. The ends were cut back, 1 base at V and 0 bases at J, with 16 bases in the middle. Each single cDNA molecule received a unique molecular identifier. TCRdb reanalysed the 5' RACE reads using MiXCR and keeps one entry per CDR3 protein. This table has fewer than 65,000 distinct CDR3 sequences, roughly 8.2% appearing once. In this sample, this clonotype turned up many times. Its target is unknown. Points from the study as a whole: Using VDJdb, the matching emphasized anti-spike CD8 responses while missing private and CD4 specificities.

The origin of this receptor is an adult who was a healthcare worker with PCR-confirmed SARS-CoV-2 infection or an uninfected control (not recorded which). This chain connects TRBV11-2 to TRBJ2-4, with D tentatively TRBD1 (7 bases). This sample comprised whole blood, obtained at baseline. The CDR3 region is CASSLVPGAGGAKNIQYF. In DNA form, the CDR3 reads TGTGCCAGCAGCTTAGTCCCGGGGGCAGGGGGAGCCAAAAACATTCAGTACTTC.